Given below is one TCR beta chain in context. The sample originates from a study of T cells in Graves' hyperthyroidism and ophthalmopathy. V lost 3 bases, J lost 4 bases, and 5 bases stayed unmatched. The CDR3 contains 16 residues. The germline V gene encodes CDR1 SGHNT and CDR2 YYREEE (reference sequence). The CDR3 regions of TCR beta were amplified from RNA transcripts. Primed by the HTBI set, a first-round RT-PCR was run on the TCR CDR3. TCRdb itself ran the multiplex PCR reads through MiXCR, one entry per CDR3 protein. The data contain about 620,000 distinct CDR3 sequences, 15% to 20% of them singletons.

Sequencing was done on a sample of blood. J is TRBJ2-2 and V is TRBV5-4; 11 bases are a match to TRBD2. This receptor was identified in a woman in her 30s with Graves' hyperthyroidism. The CDR3 DNA sequence: TGTGCCAGCAGCTCACTAGCGGGAGCGCTCACCGGGGAGCTGTTTTTT. Translation gives CASSSLAGALTGELFF.